Each of the 14 T cell receptor beta chains below was sequenced from the same sample in a study of cytomegalovirus exposure and HLA in healthy donors. With 60 Vbeta and 13 Jbeta primers, the PCR was carried out. Measured with immunoSEQ multiplex PCR; TCRdb has only the in-frame clones, and not every one. The sample has 90,000 to 150,000 clones; roughly 82% are singletons. The sample comprised PBMCs. The receptors were gathered from a woman aged 18 to 35 in good health and CMV-seronegative.

Written as DNA, the CDR3 is TGCGCCAGCAGCTTGGCGAGGGGGACCGCCTATGGCTACACCTTC. Residues: CASSLARGTAYGYTF. V is TRBV5-1 and J is TRBJ1-2, with D possibly matching TRBD1 (6 bases). Germline V gene data show CDR1 as SGHRS and CDR2 as YFSETQ. Trimming pared 0 bases from V and 4 bases from J, leaving 13 bases between. This CDR3 has 15 amino acids.

This clone was counted a few times. This rearrangement joins TRBV7-2 to TRBJ1-5; D is undetermined. Trimming cost V 5 bases and J 4 bases, with 12 bases left between them. The CDR3 spans 14 residues. From germline, CDR1 is SGHTA and CDR2 FQGNSA. In nucleotides, the CDR3 is TGTGCCAGCAGCACTTATTTGGAGAATCAGCCCCAGCATTTT. Translating gives CASSTYLENQPQHF.

This rearrangement joins TRBV18 to TRBJ2-1; TRBD1 matches at 9 bases. J gave up 7 bases and V 3 bases, and 10 bases lay outside the gene matches. Germline loops: CDR1 KGHSH, CDR2 LQKENI. CDR3 length: 16 amino acids. The CDR3 bases are TGTGCCAGCTCACCGAAACAGGGGGCAGTTGGAAATGAGCAGTTCTTC. It specifies CASSPKQGAVGNEQFF.

This chain uses TRBV5-1 with TRBJ1-4; possibly TRBD1 for D (5 bases). CDR3 length: 12 amino acids. CDR1 and CDR2 from the germline V gene are SGHRS and YFSETQ. The V and J ends lost 5 bases and 8 bases respectively, with 10 bases between them. The CDR3 nucleotides are TGCGCCAGCAGGACAGACGCGGAAAAACTGTTTTTT. Translating it yields CASRTDAEKLFF. The whole variable domain, filled in from reference TRBV5-1 and TRBJ1-4, reads KAGVTQTPRYLIKTRGQQVTLSCSPISGHRSVSWYQQTPGQGLQFLFEYFSETQRNKGNFPGRFSGRQFSNSRSEMNVSTLELGDSALYLCASRTDAEKLFFGSGTQLSVL.

This clone was recorded only once. The V and J genes are TRBV5-1 and TRBJ2-5, with TRBD2 identical over 14 bases. The DNA end lines up better with TRBJ2-7; the J call may be wrong. The CDR3 covers 14 residues. Germline CDR1 reads SGHRS; CDR2 reads YFSETQ. Written as DNA, the CDR3 is TGCGCCAGCAGCTCGGGACTAGCGGGAGTCGAGCAGTACTTC. This gives the protein CASSSGLAGVEQYF.

The chain couples TRBV6-5 to TRBJ2-1, with D perhaps matching TRBD2 (6 bases). Germline lookup yields CDR1 MNHEY and CDR2 SVGAGI. The V and J ends lost 2 bases and 1 base respectively, with 6 bases between them. The CDR3 is 14 residues long. Written as DNA, the CDR3 is TGTGCCAGCAGTTACGCGGGGTCCTACAATGAGCAGTTCTTC. It yields the protein CASSYAGSYNEQFF.

This clone came up once. The chain carries TRBV4-2 and TRBJ2-2; 13 nucleotides match TRBD2. Trimming took 1 base from V and 1 from J; bases not matched to a gene: 3. CDR3 size: 18 residues. From germline, CDR1 is LGHNA and CDR2 YNFKEQ. As DNA, the CDR3 is TGTGCCAGCAGCCAAGGGACTAGCGGGAGCGAGAACACCGGGGAGCTGTTTTTT. Protein: CASSQGTSGSENTGELFF.

Notes on this clone: Additional DNA sequences in this sample encode the identical CDR3. The chain employs TRBV6-5 and TRBJ2-7, with 8 bases fitting TRBD2. Germline assignment: CDR1 MNHEY and CDR2 SVGAGI. This CDR3 is 16 amino acids long. V lost 2 bases and J lost 1; bases outside the gene matches: 7. The CDR3 nucleotides are TGTGCCAGCAGTTACATACGAGCTAGCGGGTCCTACGAGCAGTACTTC. This gives the protein CASSYIRASGSYEQYF.

This clone was recorded a few times. This chain links TRBV5-4 with TRBJ2-7, with 8 bases aligning to TRBD2. With V trimmed by 0 bases and J by 4 bases, 6 bases remained unmatched. CDR3 length equals 15 residues. Germline CDR1 reads SGHNT; CDR2 reads YYREEE (reference sequence). The DNA of the CDR3 is TGTGCCAGCAGCTTGGGGGGGCGGGGGGATTACGAGCAGTACTTC. Its translation is CASSLGGRGDYEQYF.

Remarks on this clone: A junction boundary mismatches the germline segment, possibly from a read error. The V gene is TRBV5-8, the J gene TRBJ2-6, with D possibly being TRBD1 (5 bases). CDR1 is SGHTS and CDR2 is YDEGEE in the germline V gene. CDR3 length: 15 residues. The CDR3 spells CASSLGSTGANGLTF. The CDR3 nucleotides are TGTGCCAGCAGCTTGGGAAGTACTGGGGCCAACGGCCTGACTTTC. The full variable domain, its missing parts supplied by reference TRBV5-8 and TRBJ2-6, is EAGVTQSPTHLIKTRGQQATLRCSPISGHTSVYWYQQALGLGLQFLLWYDEGEERNRGNFPPRFSGRQFPNYSSELNVNALELEDSALYLCASSLGSTGANGLTFGAGSRLTVL.

This clone has only one observation. The genes are TRBV19 and TRBJ2-5; D may be TRBD1 (6 bases). Germline CDR1 is LNHDA and CDR2 is SQIVND (reference sequence). The V end lost 5 bases, the J end lost 5 bases, and 9 bases lay between the germline ends. This CDR3 comprises 12 residues. DNA of the CDR3: TGTGCCAGTAGTTCGAGGGGGGAGACCCAGTACTTC. Amino acid sequence: CASSSRGETQYF.

This clone was detected a few times. The gene calls are TRBV15 and TRBJ1-1; D not certain. V lost 1 base and J 5 bases, leaving 14 bases between the germline ends. Germline-derived CDR1 and CDR2 are LNHNV and YYDKDF (reference sequence). CDR3 length: 15 residues. CDR3 protein: CATSRGARGGTEAFF. In nucleotides, the CDR3 is TGTGCCACCAGCAGAGGGGCCCGCGGCGGGACTGAAGCTTTCTTT.

This chain joins TRBV5-4 and TRBJ1-2; 7 nucleotides line up with TRBD1. Germline V CDR1 and CDR2: SGHNT, YYREEE (reference sequence). The V gene end was trimmed by 4 bases and the J gene end by 6 bases; junction bases not matched to a gene: 15. The CDR3 has 16 residues. CDR3 sequence reads: CASSSATGVRGHGYTF. Written as DNA, the CDR3 is TGTGCCAGCAGCAGTGCCACAGGGGTAAGGGGGCATGGCTACACCTTC.

The genes are TRBV2 and TRBJ2-2, with D maybe TRBD2 (6 bases). Germline CDR1 reads SNHLY; CDR2 reads FYNNEI. This CDR3 contains 16 residues. V was shortened by 7 bases and J by 0 bases, with 15 bases between the two germline ends. In DNA form, the CDR3 reads TGTGCCAGCACCCCACGGGTAGCGGCGAACACCGGGGAGCTGTTTTTT. Translating it yields CASTPRVAANTGELFF.